The rows below give T cell receptor beta chains drawn from one sample of a study of blood T cells in healthy people across ages. Via MiXCR, TCRdb re-called the 5' RACE reads, giving one row per CDR3 protein. The sample carries fewer than 800,000 distinct CDR3 sequences, approximately 31% recorded once. The sample comprised blood. The receptors shown here come from a woman older than 75 in good health. CDR3s include the opening cysteine and the closing phenylalanine or tryptophan. The order of the fields is V gene, J gene, D gene, clone size, CDR3 DNA, CDR3 protein. D genes are given only for firm matches. Clone size is not always given. Where it is, it says once, few, many or a class for expanded clones.

v_gene: TRBV20-1
j_gene: TRBJ2-7
d_gene: -
abundance: -
CDR3nt: TGCAGTGCTTTAGACCGGGTCAGCTACGAGCAGTACTTC
CDR3aa: CSALDRVSYEQYF

v_gene: TRBV5-1
j_gene: TRBJ1-2
d_gene: TRBD1
abundance: many
CDR3nt: TGCGCCAGCAGCGCCGGGACAGCGCCCTATGGCTACACCTTC
CDR3aa: CASSAGTAPYGYTF

v_gene: TRBV12-3/TRBV12-4
j_gene: TRBJ1-1
d_gene: -
abundance: few
CDR3nt: TGTGCCAGCAGTTTAATAGGGCAGAACACTGAAGCTTTCTTT
CDR3aa: CASSLIGQNTEAFF

v_gene: TRBV7-9
j_gene: TRBJ1-2
d_gene: -
abundance: few
CDR3nt: TGTGCCAGCAGCAAAACTAACGATGTGGACTATGGCTACACCTTC
CDR3aa: CASSKTNDVDYGYTF

v_gene: TRBV29-1
j_gene: TRBJ2-7
d_gene: TRBD2
abundance: -
CDR3nt: TGCAGCGGCGCCGGACTAGCGGGCCATGAGCAGTACTTC
CDR3aa: CSGAGLAGHEQYF

v_gene: TRBV6-1
j_gene: TRBJ1-5
d_gene: -
abundance: -
CDR3nt: TGTGCCAGCACTCCCCAGGGGTATCAGCCCCAGCATTTT
CDR3aa: CASTPQGYQPQHF

v_gene: TRBV5-1
j_gene: TRBJ2-1
d_gene: TRBD1
abundance: many
CDR3nt: TGCGCCAGCAGTAAACAGGGGGCGGACAATGAGCAGTTCTTC
CDR3aa: CASSKQGADNEQFF

v_gene: TRBV9
j_gene: TRBJ1-2
d_gene: -
abundance: many
CDR3nt: TGTGCCAGCAGCGTGCTCAGGGACGGCTATGGCTACACCTTC
CDR3aa: CASSVLRDGYGYTF

v_gene: TRBV6-2/TRBV6-3
j_gene: TRBJ2-5
d_gene: -
abundance: few
CDR3nt: TGTGCCAGCAGCCAAGCCGGGACCCAGTACTTC
CDR3aa: CASSQAGTQYF

v_gene: TRBV5-1
j_gene: TRBJ1-2
d_gene: -
abundance: many
CDR3nt: TGCGCCAGCAGCTTGGATCCAGGGGTATACGGCTACACCTTC
CDR3aa: CASSLDPGVYGYTF

v_gene: TRBV11-2
j_gene: TRBJ2-3
d_gene: -
abundance: many
CDR3nt: TGTGCCAGCAGCTTCCTCCAGAACACAGATACGCAGTATTTT
CDR3aa: CASSFLQNTDTQYF

v_gene: TRBV30
j_gene: TRBJ1-5
d_gene: TRBD1
abundance: few
CDR3nt: TGTGCCTGGGCAGGGGGGAACAATCAGCCCCAGCATTTT
CDR3aa: CAWAGGNNQPQHF

v_gene: TRBV7-2
j_gene: TRBJ2-1
d_gene: -
abundance: few
CDR3nt: TGTGCCAGCAGCTCGTACTACAATGAGCAGTTCTTC
CDR3aa: CASSSYYNEQFF

v_gene: TRBV13
j_gene: TRBJ1-1
d_gene: TRBD1
abundance: -
CDR3nt: TGTGCCAGCACCACCGAGGGGACAGACTTGAACACTGAAGCTTTCTTT
CDR3aa: CASTTEGTDLNTEAFF

v_gene: TRBV7-3
j_gene: TRBJ1-1
d_gene: -
abundance: many
CDR3nt: TGTGCCAGCAGCCCGCAGGGTCAGCTGAACACTGAAGCTTTCTTT
CDR3aa: CASSPQGQLNTEAFF

v_gene: TRBV28
j_gene: TRBJ1-1
d_gene: -
abundance: few
CDR3nt: TGTGCCAGCAGTATTCGACAGACCGAAGCTTTCTTT
CDR3aa: CASSIRQTEAFF

v_gene: TRBV9
j_gene: TRBJ1-1
d_gene: -
abundance: -
CDR3nt: TGTGCCAGCAGCGTAGAACCTGGGCCGCGGGGGAACACTGAAGCTTTCTTT
CDR3aa: CASSVEPGPRGNTEAFF

v_gene: TRBV10-3
j_gene: TRBJ1-2
d_gene: TRBD1
abundance: many
CDR3nt: TGTGCCATCAGCCCGGGACAGGGGGCGGCCTATGGCTACACCTTC
CDR3aa: CAISPGQGAAYGYTF

v_gene: TRBV20-1
j_gene: TRBJ2-4
d_gene: TRBD2
abundance: -
CDR3nt: TGCAGTGGGGAGGGGCCCTCCTATGAGCAGTACTTC
CDR3aa: CSGEGPSYEQYF

v_gene: TRBV20-1
j_gene: TRBJ2-7
d_gene: -
abundance: once
CDR3nt: TGCAGTGCTAGGAGTCCAGGGTTCAGCTCCTACGAGCAGTACTTC
CDR3aa: CSARSPGFSSYEQYF

v_gene: TRBV7-7
j_gene: TRBJ2-5
d_gene: -
abundance: -
CDR3nt: TGTGCCAGCAGCTTTCGGGCAGGGAAGACCCAGTACTTC
CDR3aa: CASSFRAGKTQYF

v_gene: TRBV15
j_gene: TRBJ1-2
d_gene: -
abundance: few
CDR3nt: TGTGCCACCAGCAGAGGTTGGACAGAATTAATTATGTATGGCTACACCTTC
CDR3aa: CATSRGWTELIMYGYTF

v_gene: TRBV5-1
j_gene: TRBJ2-1
d_gene: TRBD1
abundance: many
CDR3nt: TGCGCCAGCATGGACTTACGGGGACAGGGAAAGAATGAGCAGTTCTTC
CDR3aa: CASMDLRGQGKNEQFF

v_gene: TRBV7-6
j_gene: TRBJ2-5
d_gene: -
abundance: many
CDR3nt: TGTGCCAGCAGCACCCCGACAGGCCGTGGGGAGACCCAGTACTTC
CDR3aa: CASSTPTGRGETQYF

v_gene: TRBV20-1
j_gene: TRBJ2-3
d_gene: TRBD2
abundance: many
CDR3nt: TGCAGTGCGGCTAGCGGGGGGAGCTTAACAGATACGCAGTATTTT
CDR3aa: CSAASGGSLTDTQYF

v_gene: TRBV5-1
j_gene: TRBJ2-1
d_gene: -
abundance: many
CDR3nt: TGCGCCAGCAACTTGAGGATAGCCATGGGGTCGTCTAGCTCCTACAATGAGCAGTTCTTC
CDR3aa: CASNLRIAMGSSSSYNEQFF

v_gene: TRBV5-1
j_gene: TRBJ2-5
d_gene: -
abundance: many
CDR3nt: TGCGCCAGCAGCCAGGATATACAGCAAGAGACCCAGTACTTC
CDR3aa: CASSQDIQQETQYF